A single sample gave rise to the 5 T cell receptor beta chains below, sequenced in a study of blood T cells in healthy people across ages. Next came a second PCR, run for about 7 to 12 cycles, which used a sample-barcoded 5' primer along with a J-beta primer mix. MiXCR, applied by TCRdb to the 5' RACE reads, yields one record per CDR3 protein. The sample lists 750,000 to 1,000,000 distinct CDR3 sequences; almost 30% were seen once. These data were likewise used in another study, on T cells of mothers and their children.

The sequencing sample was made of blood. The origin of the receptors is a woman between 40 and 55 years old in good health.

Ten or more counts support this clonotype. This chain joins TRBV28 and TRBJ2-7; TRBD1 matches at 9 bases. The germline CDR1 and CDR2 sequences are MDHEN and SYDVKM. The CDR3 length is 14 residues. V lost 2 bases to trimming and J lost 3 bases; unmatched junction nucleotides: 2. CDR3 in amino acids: CASSLMTGGYEQYF. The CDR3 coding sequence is TGTGCCAGCAGTTTAATGACAGGGGGCTACGAGCAGTACTTC.

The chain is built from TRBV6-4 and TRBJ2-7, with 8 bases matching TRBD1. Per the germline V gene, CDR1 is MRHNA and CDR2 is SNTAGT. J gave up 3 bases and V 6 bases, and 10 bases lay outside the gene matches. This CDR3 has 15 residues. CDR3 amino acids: CASRFLTGDDYEQYF. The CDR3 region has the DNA TGTGCCAGCAGATTCTTGACAGGGGACGACTACGAGCAGTACTTC.

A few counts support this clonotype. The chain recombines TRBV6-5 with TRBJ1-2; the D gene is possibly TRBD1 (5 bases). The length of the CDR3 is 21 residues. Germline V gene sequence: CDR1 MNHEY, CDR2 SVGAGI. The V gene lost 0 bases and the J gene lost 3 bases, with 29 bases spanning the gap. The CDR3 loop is CASSYSIAARAGPRLDYGYTF. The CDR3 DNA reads TGTGCCAGCAGTTACTCGATCGCGGCAAGGGCAGGGCCACGTCTGGACTATGGCTACACCTTC.

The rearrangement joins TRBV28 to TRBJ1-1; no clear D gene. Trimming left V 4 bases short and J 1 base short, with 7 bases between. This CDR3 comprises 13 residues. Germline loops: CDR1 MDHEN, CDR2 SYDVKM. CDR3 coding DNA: TGTGCCAGCAGTTCTCCGGAGAACACTGAAGCTTTCTTT. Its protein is CASSSPENTEAFF.

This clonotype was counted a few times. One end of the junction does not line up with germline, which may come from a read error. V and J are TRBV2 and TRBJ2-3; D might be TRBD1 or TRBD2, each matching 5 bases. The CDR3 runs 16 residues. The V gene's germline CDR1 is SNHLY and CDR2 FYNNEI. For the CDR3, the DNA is TGTACCAGCAGGCCGGGATACGTCAGGGATACAGATACGCAGTATTTT. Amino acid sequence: CTSRPGYVRDTDTQYF.